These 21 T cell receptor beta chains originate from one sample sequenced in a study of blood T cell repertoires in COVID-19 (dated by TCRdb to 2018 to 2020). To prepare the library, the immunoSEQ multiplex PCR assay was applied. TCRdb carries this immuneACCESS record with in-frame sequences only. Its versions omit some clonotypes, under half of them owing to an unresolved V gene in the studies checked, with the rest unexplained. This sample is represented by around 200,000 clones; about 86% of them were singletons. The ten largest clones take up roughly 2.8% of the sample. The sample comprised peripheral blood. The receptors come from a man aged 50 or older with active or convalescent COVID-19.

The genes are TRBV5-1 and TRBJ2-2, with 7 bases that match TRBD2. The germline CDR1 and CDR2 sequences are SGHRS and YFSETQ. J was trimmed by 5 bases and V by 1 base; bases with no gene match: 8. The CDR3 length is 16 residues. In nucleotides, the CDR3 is TGCGCCAGCAGCTTGTTGCCCGGACTAGAAACCGGGGAGCTGTTTTTT. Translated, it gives CASSLLPGLETGELFF.

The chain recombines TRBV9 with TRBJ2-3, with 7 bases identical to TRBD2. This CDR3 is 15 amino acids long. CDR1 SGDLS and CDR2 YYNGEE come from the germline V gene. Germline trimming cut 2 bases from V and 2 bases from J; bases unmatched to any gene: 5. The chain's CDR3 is CASSVGLGATDTQYF. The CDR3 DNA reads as TGTGCCAGCAGCGTTGGACTAGGGGCCACAGATACGCAGTATTTT.

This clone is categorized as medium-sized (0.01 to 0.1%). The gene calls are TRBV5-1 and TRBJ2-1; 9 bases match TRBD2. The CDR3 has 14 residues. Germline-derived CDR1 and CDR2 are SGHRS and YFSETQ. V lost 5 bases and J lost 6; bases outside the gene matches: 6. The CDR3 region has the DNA TGCGCCAGCAGTGAGGAGCGGGAGGTCAATGAGCAGTTCTTC. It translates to CASSEEREVNEQFF.

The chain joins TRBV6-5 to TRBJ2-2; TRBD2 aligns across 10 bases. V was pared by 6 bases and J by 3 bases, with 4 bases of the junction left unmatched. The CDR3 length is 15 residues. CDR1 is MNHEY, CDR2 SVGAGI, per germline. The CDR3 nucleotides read TGTGCCAGCAGGGGGAGCGGGGGGGACACCGGGGAGCTGTTTTTT. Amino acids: CASRGSGGDTGELFF.

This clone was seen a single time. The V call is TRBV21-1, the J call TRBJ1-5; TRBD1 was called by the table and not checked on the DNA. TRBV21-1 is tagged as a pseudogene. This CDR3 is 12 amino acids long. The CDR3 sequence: CASSKGGRPQHF. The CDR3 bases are TGTGCCAGCAGCAAAGGGGGGCGGCCCCAGCATTTT.

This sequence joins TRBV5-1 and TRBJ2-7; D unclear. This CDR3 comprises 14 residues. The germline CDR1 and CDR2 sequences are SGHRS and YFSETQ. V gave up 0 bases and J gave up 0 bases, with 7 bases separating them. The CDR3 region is CASSLEYGSYEQYF. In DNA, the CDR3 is TGCGCCAGCAGCTTGGAATACGGCTCCTACGAGCAGTACTTC.

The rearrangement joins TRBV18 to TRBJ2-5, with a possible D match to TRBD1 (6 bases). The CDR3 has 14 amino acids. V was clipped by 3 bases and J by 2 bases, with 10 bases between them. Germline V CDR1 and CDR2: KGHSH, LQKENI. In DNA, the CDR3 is TGTGCCAGCTCACCTCTTGGACAGCAAGAGACCCAGTACTTC. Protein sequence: CASSPLGQQETQYF.

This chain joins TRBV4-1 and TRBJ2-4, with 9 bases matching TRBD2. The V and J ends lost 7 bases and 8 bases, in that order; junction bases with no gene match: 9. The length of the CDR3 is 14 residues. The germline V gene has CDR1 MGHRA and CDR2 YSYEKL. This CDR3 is CASTRGLAGDIQYF. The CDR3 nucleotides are TGCGCCAGCACTAGGGGACTAGCAGGGGACATTCAGTACTTC.

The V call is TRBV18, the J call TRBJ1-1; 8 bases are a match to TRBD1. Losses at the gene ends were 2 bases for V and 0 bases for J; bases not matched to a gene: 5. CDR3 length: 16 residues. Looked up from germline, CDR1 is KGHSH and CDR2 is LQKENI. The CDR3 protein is CASSPGQGRLNTEAFF. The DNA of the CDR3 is TGTGCCAGCTCACCAGGACAGGGAAGGTTGAACACTGAAGCTTTCTTT.

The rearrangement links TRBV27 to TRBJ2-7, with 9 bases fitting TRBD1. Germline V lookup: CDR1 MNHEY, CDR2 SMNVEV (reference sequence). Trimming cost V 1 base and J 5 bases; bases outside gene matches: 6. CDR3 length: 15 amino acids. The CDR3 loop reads CASSLLGQGINEQYF. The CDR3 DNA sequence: TGTGCCAGCAGTTTATTGGGACAGGGTATCAACGAGCAGTACTTC.

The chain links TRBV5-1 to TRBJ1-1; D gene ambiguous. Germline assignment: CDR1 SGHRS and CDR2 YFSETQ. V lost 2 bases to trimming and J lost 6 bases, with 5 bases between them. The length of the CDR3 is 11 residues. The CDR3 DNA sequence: TGCGCCAGCAGCTTCGGGGCTGAAGCTTTCTTT. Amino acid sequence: CASSFGAEAFF.

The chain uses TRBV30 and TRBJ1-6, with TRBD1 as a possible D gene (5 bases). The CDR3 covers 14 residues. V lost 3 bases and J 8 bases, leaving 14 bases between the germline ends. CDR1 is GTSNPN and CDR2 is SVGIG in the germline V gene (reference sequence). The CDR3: CAWSPGTQDSPLHF. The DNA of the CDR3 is TGTGCCTGGAGCCCCGGGACTCAAGATTCACCCCTCCACTTT.

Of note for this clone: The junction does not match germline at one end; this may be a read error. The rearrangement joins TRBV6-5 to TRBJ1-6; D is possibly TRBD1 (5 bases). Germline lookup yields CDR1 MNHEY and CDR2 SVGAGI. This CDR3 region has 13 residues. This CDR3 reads CATSTGLNSPLHF. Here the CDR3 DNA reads TGTGCCACCAGTACAGGTCTTAATTCACCCCTCCACTTT.

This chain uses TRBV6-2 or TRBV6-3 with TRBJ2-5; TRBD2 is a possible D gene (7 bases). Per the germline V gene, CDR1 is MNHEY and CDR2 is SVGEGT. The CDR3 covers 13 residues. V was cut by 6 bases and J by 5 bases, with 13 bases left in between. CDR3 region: CASSLGGRETQYF. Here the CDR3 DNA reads TGTGCCAGCAGCTTGGGGGGGCGCGAGACCCAGTACTTC.

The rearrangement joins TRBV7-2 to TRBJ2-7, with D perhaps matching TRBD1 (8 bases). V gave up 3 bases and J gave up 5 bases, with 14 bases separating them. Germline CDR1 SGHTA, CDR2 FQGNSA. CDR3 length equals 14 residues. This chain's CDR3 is CASSFDRGGDEQYF. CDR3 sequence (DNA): TGTGCCAGCAGCTTCGACAGGGGAGGGGACGAGCAGTACTTC.

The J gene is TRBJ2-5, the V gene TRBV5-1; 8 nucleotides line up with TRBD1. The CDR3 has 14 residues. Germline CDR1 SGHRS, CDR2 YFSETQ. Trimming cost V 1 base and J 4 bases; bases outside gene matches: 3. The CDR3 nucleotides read TGCGCCAGCAGCTTGACAGGGGGAAGAGAGACCCAGTACTTC. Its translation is CASSLTGGRETQYF.

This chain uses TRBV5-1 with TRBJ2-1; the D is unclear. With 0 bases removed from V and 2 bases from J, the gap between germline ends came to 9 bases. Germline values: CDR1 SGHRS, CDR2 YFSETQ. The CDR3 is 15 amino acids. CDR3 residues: CASSLGLVAYNEQFF. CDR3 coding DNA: TGCGCCAGCAGCTTGGGTCTAGTCGCCTACAATGAGCAGTTCTTC.

For the CDR3, the DNA is TGTGCCACCGGGGAGGGGCGCGGAGATACGCAGTATTTT. Its translation is CATGEGRGDTQYF. The chain uses TRBV10-3 and TRBJ2-3; the match to TRBD2 covers 7 bases. CDR3 length: 13 residues. Germline trimming cut 10 bases from V and 5 bases from J; bases unmatched to any gene: 9. Germline assignment: CDR1 ENHRY and CDR2 SYGVKD.

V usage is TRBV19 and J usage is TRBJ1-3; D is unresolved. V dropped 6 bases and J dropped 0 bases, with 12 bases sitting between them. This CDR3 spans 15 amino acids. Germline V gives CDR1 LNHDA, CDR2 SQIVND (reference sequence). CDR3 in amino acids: CASRPRGFSGNTIYF. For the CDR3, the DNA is TGTGCCAGTAGACCCAGAGGGTTCTCTGGAAACACCATATATTTT.

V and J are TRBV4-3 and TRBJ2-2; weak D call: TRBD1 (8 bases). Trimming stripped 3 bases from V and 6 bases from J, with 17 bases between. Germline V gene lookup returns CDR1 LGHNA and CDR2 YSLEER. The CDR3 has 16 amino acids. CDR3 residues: CASSQTQGAGAGELFF. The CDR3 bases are TGCGCCAGCAGCCAGACCCAGGGGGCGGGGGCCGGGGAGCTGTTTTTT.

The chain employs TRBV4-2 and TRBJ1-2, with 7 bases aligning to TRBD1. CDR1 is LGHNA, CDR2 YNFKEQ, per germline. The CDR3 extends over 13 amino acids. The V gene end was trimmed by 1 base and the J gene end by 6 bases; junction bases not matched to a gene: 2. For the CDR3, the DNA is TGTGCCAGCAGCCAAGCCCAGGGGGATGGCTACACCTTC. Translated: CASSQAQGDGYTF.